The sequence of this TCR beta chain was determined in a study of identical twins. Trimming removed 5 bases at V and 5 bases at J, with 14 bases between. Germline V gives CDR1 MNHNS, CDR2 SASEGT. The CDR3 consists of 14 residues. MiXCR, applied by TCRdb to the 5' RACE reads, yields one record per CDR3 protein. The sample yields 550,000 to 700,000 distinct CDR3 sequences, 21% seen once. The donor group consisted entirely of healthy Caucasians. The same sample was also studied in work on T cells expressing NK-cell markers. That study reports: An anti-gamma-delta TCR antibody was added in several experiments. It restricted sorting to alpha-beta TCR-expressing T cells.

Material: PBMCs. The chain carries TRBV6-1 and TRBJ2-3; a weak D match, TRBD2 (5 bases). This clonotype originated in a woman in her late teens or twenties in good health. CDR3 sequence reads: CASSPGKKGDTQYF. The CDR3, as DNA: TGTGCCAGCAGTCCCGGGAAGAAAGGAGATACGCAGTATTTT.